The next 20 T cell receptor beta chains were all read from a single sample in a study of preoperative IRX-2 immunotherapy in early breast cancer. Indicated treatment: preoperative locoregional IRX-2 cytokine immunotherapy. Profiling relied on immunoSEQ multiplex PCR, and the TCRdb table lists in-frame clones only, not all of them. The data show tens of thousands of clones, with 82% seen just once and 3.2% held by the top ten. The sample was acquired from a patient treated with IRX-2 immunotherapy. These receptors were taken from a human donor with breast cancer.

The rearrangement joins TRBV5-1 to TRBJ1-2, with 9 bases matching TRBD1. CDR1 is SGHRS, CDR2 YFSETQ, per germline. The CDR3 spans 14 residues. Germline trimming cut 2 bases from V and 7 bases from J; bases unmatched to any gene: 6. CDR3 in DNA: TGCGCCAGCAGCTTAATGGACAGGGGCAGTGGCTACACCTTC. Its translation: CASSLMDRGSGYTF. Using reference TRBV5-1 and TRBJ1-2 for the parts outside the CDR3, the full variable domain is KAGVTQTPRYLIKTRGQQVTLSCSPISGHRSVSWYQQTPGQGLQFLFEYFSETQRNKGNFPGRFSGRQFSNSRSEMNVSTLELGDSALYLCASSLMDRGSGYTFGSGTRLTVV.

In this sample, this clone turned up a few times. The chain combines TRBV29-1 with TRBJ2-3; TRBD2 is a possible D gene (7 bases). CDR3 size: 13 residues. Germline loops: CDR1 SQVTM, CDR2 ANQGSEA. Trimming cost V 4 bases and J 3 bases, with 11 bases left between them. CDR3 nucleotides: TGCAGCGTTGGGGAGGGGGGGACAGATACGCAGTATTTT. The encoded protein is CSVGEGGTDTQYF.

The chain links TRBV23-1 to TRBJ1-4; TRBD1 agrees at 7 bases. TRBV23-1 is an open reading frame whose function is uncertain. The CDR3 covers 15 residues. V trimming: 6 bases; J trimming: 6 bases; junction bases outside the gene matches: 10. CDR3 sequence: CASSQRGQRDEKLFF. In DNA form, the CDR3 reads TGCGCCAGCAGCCAACGGGGACAGCGAGATGAAAAACTGTTTTTT.

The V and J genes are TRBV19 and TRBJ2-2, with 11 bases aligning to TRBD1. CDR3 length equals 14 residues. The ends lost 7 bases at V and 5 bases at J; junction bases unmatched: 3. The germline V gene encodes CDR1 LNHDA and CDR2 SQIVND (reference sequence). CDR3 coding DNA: TGTGCCAGTACCGGGACAGGGGGGACCGGGGAGCTGTTTTTT. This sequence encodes CASTGTGGTGELFF.

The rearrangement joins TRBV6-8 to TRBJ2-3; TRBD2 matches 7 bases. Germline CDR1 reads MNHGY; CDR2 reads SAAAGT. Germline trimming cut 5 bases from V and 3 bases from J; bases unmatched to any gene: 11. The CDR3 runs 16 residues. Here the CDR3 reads CASSPRRAGVTDTQYF. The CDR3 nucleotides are TGTGCCAGCAGTCCCCGGAGGGCGGGAGTGACAGATACGCAGTATTTT.

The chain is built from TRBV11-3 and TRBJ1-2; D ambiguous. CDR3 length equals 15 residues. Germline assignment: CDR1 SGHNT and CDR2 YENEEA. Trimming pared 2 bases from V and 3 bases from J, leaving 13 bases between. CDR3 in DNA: TGTGCCAGCAGCTTACGTCCCCTAGAGGACTATGGCTACACCTTC. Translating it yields CASSLRPLEDYGYTF.

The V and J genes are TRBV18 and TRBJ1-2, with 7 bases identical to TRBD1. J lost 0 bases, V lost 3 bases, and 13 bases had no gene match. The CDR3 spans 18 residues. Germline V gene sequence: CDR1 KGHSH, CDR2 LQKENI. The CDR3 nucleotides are TGTGCCAGCTCACCGAGAACAGGGGACAAGTCCACTAACTATGGCTACACCTTC. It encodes CASSPRTGDKSTNYGYTF.

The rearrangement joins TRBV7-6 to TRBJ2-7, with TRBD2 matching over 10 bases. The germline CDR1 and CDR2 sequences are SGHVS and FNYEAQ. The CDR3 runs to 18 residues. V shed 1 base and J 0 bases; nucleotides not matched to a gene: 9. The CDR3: CASSLGYSGGGSSYEQYF. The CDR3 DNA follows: TGTGCCAGCAGCTTAGGCTACAGCGGGGGGGGGAGCTCCTACGAGCAGTACTTC.

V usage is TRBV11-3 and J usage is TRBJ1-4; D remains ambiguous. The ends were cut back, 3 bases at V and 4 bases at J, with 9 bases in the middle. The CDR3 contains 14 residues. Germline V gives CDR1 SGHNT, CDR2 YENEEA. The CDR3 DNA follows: TGTGCCAGCAGCTTGGATACGAATAATGAAAAACTGTTTTTT. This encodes CASSLDTNNEKLFF.

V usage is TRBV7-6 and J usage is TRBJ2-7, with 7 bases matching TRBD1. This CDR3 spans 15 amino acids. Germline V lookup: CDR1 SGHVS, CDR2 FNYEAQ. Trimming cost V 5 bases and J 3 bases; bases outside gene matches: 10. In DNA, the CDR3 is TGTGCCAGCAGCCCGCACCGGGACAGAGACTACGAGCAGTACTTC. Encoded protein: CASSPHRDRDYEQYF.

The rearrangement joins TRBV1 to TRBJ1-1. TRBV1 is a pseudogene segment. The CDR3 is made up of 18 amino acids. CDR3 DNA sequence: TGCGCCAGCAGCCAAGATCGGGACTCACGGCAGTGGAGGACTGAAGCTTTCTTT. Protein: CASSQDRDSRQWRTEAFF.

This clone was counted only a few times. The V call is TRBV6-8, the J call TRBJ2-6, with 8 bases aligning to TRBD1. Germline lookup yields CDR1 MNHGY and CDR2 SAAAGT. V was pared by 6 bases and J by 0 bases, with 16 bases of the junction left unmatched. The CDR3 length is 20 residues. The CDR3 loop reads CASSRFPQGAQFSGANVLTF. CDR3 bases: TGTGCCAGCAGCCGATTTCCCCAGGGGGCCCAATTCTCTGGGGCCAACGTCCTGACTTTC.

The CDR3 DNA reads TGTGCCAGCAGCTTGGATAGAGCCCATTCACCCCTCCACTTT. It translates to CASSLDRAHSPLHF. The chain carries TRBV11-3 and TRBJ1-6, with D unresolved. The CDR3 length is 14 residues. Trimming pared 3 bases from V and 8 bases from J, leaving 11 bases between. Germline CDR1 SGHNT, CDR2 YENEEA.

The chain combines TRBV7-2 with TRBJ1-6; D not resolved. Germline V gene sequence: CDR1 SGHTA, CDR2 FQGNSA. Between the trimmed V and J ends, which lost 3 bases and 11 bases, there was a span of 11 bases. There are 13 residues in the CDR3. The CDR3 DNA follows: TGTGCCAGCAGCTTTGCCCGGGATCCACCCCTCCACTTT. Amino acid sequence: CASSFARDPPLHF.

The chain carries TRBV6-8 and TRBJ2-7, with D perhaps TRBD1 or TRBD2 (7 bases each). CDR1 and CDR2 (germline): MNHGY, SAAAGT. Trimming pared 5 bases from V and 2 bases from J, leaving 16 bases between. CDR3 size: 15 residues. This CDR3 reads CASSDGRGLAYEQYF. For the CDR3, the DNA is TGTGCCAGCAGTGATGGGAGGGGGCTTGCCTACGAGCAGTACTTC.

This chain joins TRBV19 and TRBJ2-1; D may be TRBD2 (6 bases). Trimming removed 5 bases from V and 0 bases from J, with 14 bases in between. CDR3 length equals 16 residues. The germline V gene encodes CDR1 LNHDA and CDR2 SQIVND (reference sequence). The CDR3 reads CASSSTGLLSYNEQFF. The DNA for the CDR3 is TGTGCCAGTAGTTCCACGGGACTCCTCTCCTACAATGAGCAGTTCTTC.

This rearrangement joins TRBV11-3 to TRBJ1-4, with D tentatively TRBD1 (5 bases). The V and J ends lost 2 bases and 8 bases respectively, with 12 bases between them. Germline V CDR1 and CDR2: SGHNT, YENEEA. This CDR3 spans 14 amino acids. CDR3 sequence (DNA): TGTGCCAGCAGCTTATTCGGGGGTCGGGAAAAACTGTTTTTT. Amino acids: CASSLFGGREKLFF.

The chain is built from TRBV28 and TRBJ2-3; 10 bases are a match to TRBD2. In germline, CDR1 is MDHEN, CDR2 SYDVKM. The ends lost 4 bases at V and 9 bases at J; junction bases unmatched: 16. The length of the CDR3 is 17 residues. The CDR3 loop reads CASSYRTSGGAPRTQYF. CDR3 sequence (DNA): TGTGCCAGCAGTTATCGGACGAGCGGGGGGGCCCCACGGACGCAGTATTTT.

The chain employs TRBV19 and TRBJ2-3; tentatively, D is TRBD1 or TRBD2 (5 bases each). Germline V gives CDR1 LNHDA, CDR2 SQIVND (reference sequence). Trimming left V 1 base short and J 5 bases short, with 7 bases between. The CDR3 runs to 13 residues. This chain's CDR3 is CASSIARGDTQYF. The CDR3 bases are TGTGCCAGTAGTATAGCGAGGGGAGATACGCAGTATTTT.

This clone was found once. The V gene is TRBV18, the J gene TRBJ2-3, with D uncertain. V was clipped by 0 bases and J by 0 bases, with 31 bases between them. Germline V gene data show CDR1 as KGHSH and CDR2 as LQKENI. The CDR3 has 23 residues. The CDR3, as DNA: TGTGCCAGCTCACCACCTCCTTCTGTCTTTTCCTCGCTCCCGACTCCTAGCACAGATACGCAGTATTTT. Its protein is CASSPPPSVFSSLPTPSTDTQYF.